The 14 T cell receptor beta chains reported below all come from one sample, sequenced in a study of T cell responses to AZD1222 COVID-19 vaccine. Sequencing used immunoSEQ multiplex PCR; TCRdb keeps in-frame clones, though not all of them. The table records more than 90,000 clones, approximately 83% of them present only once. The sequenced sample was peripheral blood, obtained on day 0 of AZD1222 vaccination. The receptors were gathered from an adult in good health.

The V gene is TRBV7-9, the J gene TRBJ1-5; D is unresolved. Trimming removed 3 bases at V and 5 bases at J, with 11 bases between. Germline V gene lookup returns CDR1 SEHNR and CDR2 FQNEAQ (reference sequence). The CDR3 is 14 amino acids. For the CDR3, the DNA is TGTGCCAGCAGCTTCGGTCCGCCCGATCAGCCCCAGCATTTT. Residues: CASSFGPPDQPQHF.

The chain employs TRBV19 and TRBJ1-1; D is possibly TRBD1 (6 bases). Germline V gene lookup returns CDR1 LNHDA and CDR2 SQIVND (reference sequence). The CDR3 length is 14 residues. V dropped 5 bases and J dropped 2 bases, with 12 bases sitting between them. The CDR3 spells CASSQGPVNTEAFF. DNA of the CDR3: TGTGCCAGTAGTCAGGGGCCCGTCAACACTGAAGCTTTCTTT.

The rearrangement joins TRBV6-5 to TRBJ1-6, with D maybe TRBD1 (6 bases). CDR1 and CDR2 from the germline V gene are MNHEY and SVGAGI. This CDR3 comprises 14 residues. V shed 4 bases and J shed 16 bases, with 20 bases lying between them. The CDR3 loop reads CASSFSPLDRGLHF. CDR3 coding DNA: TGTGCCAGCAGTTTTTCCCCACTGGACAGAGGGCTCCACTTT.

This clone was counted between two and nine times. The chain has TRBV30 and TRBJ2-1; TRBD2 agrees at 8 bases. CDR3 length: 14 residues. Germline V CDR1 and CDR2: GTSNPN, SVGIG (reference sequence). V trimming: 7 bases; J trimming: 3 bases; junction bases outside the gene matches: 8. The DNA for the CDR3 is TGTGCCTTCCTCGGGGGGGCTGGCTACAATGAGCAGTTCTTC. It codes for CAFLGGAGYNEQFF.

The chain joins TRBV29-1 to TRBJ2-5; unclear D gene. Germline V lookup: CDR1 SQVTM, CDR2 ANQGSEA. Trimming took off 4 bases at V and 0 bases at J, with 9 bases between the two ends. The CDR3 runs to 13 residues. CDR3: CSVVGGYQETQYF. In DNA, the CDR3 is TGCAGCGTTGTAGGCGGCTACCAAGAGACCCAGTACTTC.

This chain links TRBV6-5 with TRBJ1-5, with TRBD1 identical over 8 bases. V gave up 1 base and J gave up 9 bases; unmatched junction bases: 8. In germline, CDR1 is MNHEY, CDR2 SVGAGI. The CDR3 has 15 residues. CDR3 residues: CASSYLAGGETPQHF. The CDR3, as DNA: TGTGCCAGCAGTTACTTGGCAGGGGGCGAGACGCCCCAGCATTTT.

This sequence joins TRBV4-2 and TRBJ1-6, with a weak D call TRBD1 (6 bases). Trimming left V 1 base short and J 6 bases short, with 7 bases between. The CDR3 length is 14 residues. CDR1 is LGHNA, CDR2 YNFKEQ, per germline. CDR3: CASSQADSNSPLHF. CDR3 in DNA: TGTGCCAGCAGCCAAGCGGACAGTAATTCACCCCTCCACTTT.

J is TRBJ1-6 and V is TRBV11-3, with D perhaps matching TRBD1 (5 bases). Per the germline V gene, CDR1 is SGHNT and CDR2 is YENEEA. The CDR3 is 17 residues long. The V gene lost 3 bases and the J gene lost 9 bases, with 21 bases spanning the gap. This CDR3 reads CASSFLDVTQGGSPLHF. The CDR3 region has the DNA TGTGCCAGCAGCTTTCTGGACGTCACCCAGGGTGGTTCACCCCTCCACTTT. Drawing the rest from reference TRBV11-3 and TRBJ1-6, the complete variable domain is EAGVVQSPRYKIIEKKQPVAFWCNPISGHNTLYWYLQNLGQGPELLIRYENEEAVDDSQLPKDRFSAERLKGVDSTLKIQPAELGDSAVYLCASSFLDVTQGGSPLHFGNGTRLTVT.

This clone showed up just a few times. The V call is TRBV6-1, the J call TRBJ1-2, with TRBD1 matching 8 bases. The CDR3 has 16 residues. Trimming cost V 0 bases and J 4 bases; bases outside gene matches: 7. CDR1 is MNHNS and CDR2 is SASEGT in the germline V gene. The CDR3 sequence: CASSEALRGQVYGYTF. The CDR3 region has the DNA TGTGCCAGCAGTGAAGCGCTTCGGGGACAGGTCTATGGCTACACCTTC.

V usage is TRBV6-5 and J usage is TRBJ1-6; D is unclear. With 7 bases removed from V and 10 bases from J, the gap between germline ends came to 17 bases. Per the germline V gene, CDR1 is MNHEY and CDR2 is SVGAGI. The CDR3 totals 14 residues. Here the CDR3 reads CASKSGSHTSPLHF. In DNA, the CDR3 is TGTGCCAGCAAGTCCGGTTCCCACACCTCACCCCTCCACTTT.

This sequence joins TRBV7-6 and TRBJ1-6; D unresolved. The germline CDR1 and CDR2 sequences are SGHVS and FNYEAQ. V dropped 6 bases and J dropped 9 bases, with 12 bases sitting between them. This CDR3 comprises 13 residues. CDR3 nucleotide sequence: TGTGCCAGCAGGAACCGGACGGCTTCACCCCTCCACTTT. Encoded protein: CASRNRTASPLHF.

The chain carries TRBV4-1 and TRBJ1-3; 7 bases agree with TRBD1. Looked up from germline, CDR1 is MGHRA and CDR2 is YSYEKL. The CDR3 covers 16 residues. Trimming cost V 4 bases and J 0 bases; bases outside gene matches: 6. The CDR3 protein is CASSLGGGLSGNTIYF. As DNA, the CDR3 is TGCGCCAGCAGCCTAGGAGGGGGCCTCTCTGGAAACACCATATATTTT.

The V call is TRBV7-2, the J call TRBJ2-1, with D maybe TRBD2 (6 bases). There are 14 residues in the CDR3. Trimming pared 2 bases from V and 8 bases from J, leaving 13 bases between. Germline loops: CDR1 SGHTA, CDR2 FQGNSA. The CDR3 DNA sequence: TGTGCCAGCAGCTTAATTACTAGCAACGATGAGCAGTTCTTC. Translating it yields CASSLITSNDEQFF.

V usage is TRBV4-1 and J usage is TRBJ1-5; 10 positions match TRBD1. V dropped 6 bases and J dropped 6; count of bases not matched to a gene: 5. The length of the CDR3 is 14 residues. The germline gives CDR1 MGHRA, CDR2 YSYEKL. The CDR3 sequence: CASRRQGAGQPQHF. CDR3 in DNA: TGCGCCAGCAGAAGACAGGGGGCCGGTCAGCCCCAGCATTTT.